The clone carrying this T cell receptor beta chain was counted between two and nine times. Germline loops: CDR1 SGHRS, CDR2 YFSETQ. V was shortened by 2 bases and J by 4 bases, with 9 bases between the two germline ends. The CDR3 totals 13 residues. TCR beta CDR3 regions were amplified from RNA transcripts. HTBI primers were the set used in a first-round RT-PCR of the TCR CDR3. TCRdb re-called the multiplex PCR reads with MiXCR, one entry per CDR3 protein. The table has about 500,000 distinct CDR3 sequences, 15% to 20% seen once. The entry originates in a study of T cells in Graves' hyperthyroidism and ophthalmopathy.

The sequence was obtained from a woman aged 25 to 39 with Graves' ophthalmopathy. This chain connects TRBV5-1 to TRBJ2-5, with D possibly matching TRBD1 (5 bases). Sequencing used blood. CDR3 DNA sequence: TGCGCCAGCAGCTTTGGGCAGGGAGAGACCCAGTACTTC. It encodes CASSFGQGETQYF.